This TCR beta chain was captured by sequencing in a study of blood T cell repertoires in COVID-19. Sequencing was performed with immunoSEQ multiplex PCR; in TCRdb, only in-frame clones are kept and a portion is missing. The sample records some 100,000 clones, roughly 87% being singletons. The TCR comes from a woman of 80 years or more with active COVID-19. Input material: peripheral blood.

The CDR3: CASSLGAGHQQYF. DNA of the CDR3: TGTGCCAGCAGTTTAGGCGCAGGGCACCAGCAGTACTTC. This chain uses TRBV27 with TRBJ2-7; TRBD1 is a possible D gene (5 bases). The germline V gene encodes CDR1 MNHEY and CDR2 SMNVEV (reference sequence). V was clipped by 2 bases and J by 8 bases, with 13 bases between them. This CDR3 is built from 13 residues.